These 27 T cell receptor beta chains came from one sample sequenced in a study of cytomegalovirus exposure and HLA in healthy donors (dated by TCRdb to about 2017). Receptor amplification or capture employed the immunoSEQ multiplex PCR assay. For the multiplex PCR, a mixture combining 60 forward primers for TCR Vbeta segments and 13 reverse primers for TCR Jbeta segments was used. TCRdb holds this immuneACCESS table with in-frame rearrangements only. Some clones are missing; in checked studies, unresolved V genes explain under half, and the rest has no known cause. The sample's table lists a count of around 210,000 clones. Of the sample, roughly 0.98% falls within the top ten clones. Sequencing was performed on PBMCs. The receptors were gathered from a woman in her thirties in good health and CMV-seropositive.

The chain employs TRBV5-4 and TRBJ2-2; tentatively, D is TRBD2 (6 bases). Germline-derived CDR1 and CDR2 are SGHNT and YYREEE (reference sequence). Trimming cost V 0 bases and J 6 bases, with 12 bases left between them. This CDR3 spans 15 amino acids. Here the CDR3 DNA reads TGTGCCAGCAGCTTGGATCCGGGGGTGGCCGGGGAGCTGTTTTTT. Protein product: CASSLDPGVAGELFF.

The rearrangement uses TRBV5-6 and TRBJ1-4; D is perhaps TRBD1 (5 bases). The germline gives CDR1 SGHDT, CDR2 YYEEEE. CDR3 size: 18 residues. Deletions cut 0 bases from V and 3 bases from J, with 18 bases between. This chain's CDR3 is CASSLAAYTGLSNEKLFF. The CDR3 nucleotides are TGTGCCAGCAGCTTGGCCGCATATACAGGCCTTTCTAATGAAAAACTGTTTTTT.

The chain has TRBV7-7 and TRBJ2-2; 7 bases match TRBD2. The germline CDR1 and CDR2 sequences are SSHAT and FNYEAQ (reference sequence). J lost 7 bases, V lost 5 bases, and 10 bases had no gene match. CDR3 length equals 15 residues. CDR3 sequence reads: CASSPGTTPGGELFF. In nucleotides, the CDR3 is TGTGCCAGCAGCCCTGGGACTACACCAGGCGGGGAGCTGTTTTTT.

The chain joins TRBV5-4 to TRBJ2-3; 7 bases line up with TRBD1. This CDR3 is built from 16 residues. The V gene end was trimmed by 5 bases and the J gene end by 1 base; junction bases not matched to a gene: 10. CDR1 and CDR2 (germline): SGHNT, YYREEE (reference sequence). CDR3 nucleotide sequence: TGTGCCAGCAGTGCTACCTCAGGGGGACGCACAGATACGCAGTATTTT. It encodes CASSATSGGRTDTQYF.

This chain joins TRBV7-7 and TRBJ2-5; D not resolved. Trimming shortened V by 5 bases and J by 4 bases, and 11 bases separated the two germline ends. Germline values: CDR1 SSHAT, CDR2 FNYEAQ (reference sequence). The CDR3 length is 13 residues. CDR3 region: CASSPGERETQYF. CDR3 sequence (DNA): TGTGCCAGCAGCCCCGGTGAAAGAGAGACCCAGTACTTC.

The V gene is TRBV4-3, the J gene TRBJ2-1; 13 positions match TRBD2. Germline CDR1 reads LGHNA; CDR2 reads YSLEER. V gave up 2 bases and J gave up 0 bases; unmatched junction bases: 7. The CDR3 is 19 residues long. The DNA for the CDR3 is TGCGCCAGCAGCCAATCAACTAGCGGGAGGGCCGGCTCCTACAATGAGCAGTTCTTC. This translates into CASSQSTSGRAGSYNEQFF.

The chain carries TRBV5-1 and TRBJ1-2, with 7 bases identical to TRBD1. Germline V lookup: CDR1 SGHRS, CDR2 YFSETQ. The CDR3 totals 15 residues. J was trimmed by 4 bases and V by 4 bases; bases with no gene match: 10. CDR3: CASSNPGTVRYGYTF. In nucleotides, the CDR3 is TGCGCCAGCAGCAACCCAGGGACAGTCCGCTATGGCTACACCTTC. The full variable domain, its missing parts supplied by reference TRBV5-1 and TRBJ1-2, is KAGVTQTPRYLIKTRGQQVTLSCSPISGHRSVSWYQQTPGQGLQFLFEYFSETQRNKGNFPGRFSGRQFSNSRSEMNVSTLELGDSALYLCASSNPGTVRYGYTFGSGTRLTVV.

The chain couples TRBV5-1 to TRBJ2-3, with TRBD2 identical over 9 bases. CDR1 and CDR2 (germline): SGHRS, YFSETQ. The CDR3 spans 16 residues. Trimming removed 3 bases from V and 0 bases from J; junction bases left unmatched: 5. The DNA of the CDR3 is TGCGCCAGCAGCTACCTAGCGGGGTCTAGCACAGATACGCAGTATTTT. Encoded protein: CASSYLAGSSTDTQYF. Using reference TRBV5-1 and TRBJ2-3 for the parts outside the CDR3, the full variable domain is KAGVTQTPRYLIKTRGQQVTLSCSPISGHRSVSWYQQTPGQGLQFLFEYFSETQRNKGNFPGRFSGRQFSNSRSEMNVSTLELGDSALYLCASSYLAGSSTDTQYFGPGTRLTVL.

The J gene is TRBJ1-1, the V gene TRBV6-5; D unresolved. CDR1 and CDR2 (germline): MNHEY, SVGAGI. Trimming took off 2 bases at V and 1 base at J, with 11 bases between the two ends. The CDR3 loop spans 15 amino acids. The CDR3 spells CASSYRNEKNTEAFF. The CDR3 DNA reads TGTGCCAGCAGTTACCGAAACGAGAAGAACACTGAAGCTTTCTTT.

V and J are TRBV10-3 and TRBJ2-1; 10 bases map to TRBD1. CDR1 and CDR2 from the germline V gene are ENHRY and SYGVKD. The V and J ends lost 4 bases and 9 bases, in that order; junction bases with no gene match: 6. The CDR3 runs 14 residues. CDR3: CAISGQGAESEQFF. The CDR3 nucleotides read TGTGCCATCAGTGGACAGGGGGCGGAAAGTGAGCAGTTCTTC.

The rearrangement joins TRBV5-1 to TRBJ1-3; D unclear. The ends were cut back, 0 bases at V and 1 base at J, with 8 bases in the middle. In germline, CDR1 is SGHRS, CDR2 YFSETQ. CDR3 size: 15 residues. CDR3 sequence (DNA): TGCGCCAGCAGCTTGGAGGGAGTATCTGGAAACACCATATATTTT. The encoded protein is CASSLEGVSGNTIYF.

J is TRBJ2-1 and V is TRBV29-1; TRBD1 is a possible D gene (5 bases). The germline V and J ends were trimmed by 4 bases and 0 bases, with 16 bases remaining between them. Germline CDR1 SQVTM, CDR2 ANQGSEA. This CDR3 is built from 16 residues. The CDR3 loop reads CSVGGYAPSSYNEQFF. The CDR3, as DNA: TGCAGCGTTGGGGGCTACGCGCCTAGCTCCTACAATGAGCAGTTCTTC.

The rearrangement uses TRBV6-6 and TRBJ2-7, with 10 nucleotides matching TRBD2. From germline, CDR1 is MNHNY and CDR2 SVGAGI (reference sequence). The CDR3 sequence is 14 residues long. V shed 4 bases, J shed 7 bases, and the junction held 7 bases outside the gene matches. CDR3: CASSFTSGTDEQYF. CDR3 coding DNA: TGTGCCAGCAGTTTCACTAGCGGGACGGATGAGCAGTACTTC.

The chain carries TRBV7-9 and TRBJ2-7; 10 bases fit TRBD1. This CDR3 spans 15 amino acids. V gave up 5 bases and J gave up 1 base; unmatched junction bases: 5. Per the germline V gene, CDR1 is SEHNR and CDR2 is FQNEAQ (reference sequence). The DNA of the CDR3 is TGTGCCAGCAGCCCCCGGGACAGGGGATCCTACGAGCAGTACTTC. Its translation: CASSPRDRGSYEQYF.

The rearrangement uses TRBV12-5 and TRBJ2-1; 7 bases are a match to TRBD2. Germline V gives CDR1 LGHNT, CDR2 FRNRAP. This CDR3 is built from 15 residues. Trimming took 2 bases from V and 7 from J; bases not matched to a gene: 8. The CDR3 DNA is TGTGCTAGTGGTTTGAGGGAGGGCCTGAGTAATGAGCAGTTCTTC. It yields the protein CASGLREGLSNEQFF.

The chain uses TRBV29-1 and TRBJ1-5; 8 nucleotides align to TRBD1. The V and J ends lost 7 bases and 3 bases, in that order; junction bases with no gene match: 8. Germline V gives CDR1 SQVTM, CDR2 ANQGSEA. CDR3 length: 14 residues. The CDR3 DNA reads TGCAGCGCCCTGACAGGGGAGGCCAATCAGCCCCAGCATTTT. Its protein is CSALTGEANQPQHF.

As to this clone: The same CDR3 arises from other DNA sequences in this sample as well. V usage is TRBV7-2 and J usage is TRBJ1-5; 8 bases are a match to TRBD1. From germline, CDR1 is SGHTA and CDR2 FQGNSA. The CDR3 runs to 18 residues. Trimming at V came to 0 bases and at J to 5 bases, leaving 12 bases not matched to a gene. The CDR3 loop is CASSLAPGGYLGDQPQHF. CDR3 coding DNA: TGTGCCAGCAGCTTAGCGCCAGGGGGCTATTTAGGCGATCAGCCCCAGCATTTT. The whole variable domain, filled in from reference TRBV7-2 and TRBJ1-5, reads GAGVSQSPSNKVTEKGKDVELRCDPISGHTALYWYRQSLGQGLEFLIYFQGNSAPDKSGLPSDRFSAERTGGSVSTLTIQRTQQEDSAVYLCASSLAPGGYLGDQPQHFGDGTRLSIL.

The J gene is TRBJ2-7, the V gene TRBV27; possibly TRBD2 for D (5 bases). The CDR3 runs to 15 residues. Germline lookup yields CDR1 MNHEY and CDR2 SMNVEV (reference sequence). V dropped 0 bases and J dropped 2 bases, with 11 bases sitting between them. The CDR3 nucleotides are TGTGCCAGCAGTTTATCCTGGACTGACCCCTACGAGCAGTACTTC. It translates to CASSLSWTDPYEQYF.

The CDR3 spells CASSLMGQGGEQYF. The CDR3 coding sequence is TGTGCCAGCAGCCTAATGGGACAGGGGGGCGAGCAGTACTTC. This chain joins TRBV7-2 and TRBJ2-7; 11 bases align to TRBD1. The CDR3 is 14 amino acids. CDR1 and CDR2 (germline): SGHTA, FQGNSA. Trimming at V came to 5 bases and at J to 6 bases, leaving 6 bases not matched to a gene.

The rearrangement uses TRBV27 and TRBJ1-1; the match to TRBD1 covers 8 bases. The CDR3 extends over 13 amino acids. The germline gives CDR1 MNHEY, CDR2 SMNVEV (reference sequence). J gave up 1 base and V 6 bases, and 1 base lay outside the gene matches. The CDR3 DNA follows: TGTGCCAGCAGCCAGGGGGCGAACACTGAAGCTTTCTTT. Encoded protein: CASSQGANTEAFF.

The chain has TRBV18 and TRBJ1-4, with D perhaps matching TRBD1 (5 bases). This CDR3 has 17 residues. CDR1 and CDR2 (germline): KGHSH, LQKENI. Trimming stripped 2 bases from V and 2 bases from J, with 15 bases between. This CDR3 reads CASSPVGPGGTNEKLFF. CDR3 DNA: TGTGCCAGCTCACCAGTAGGTCCCGGGGGGACTAATGAAAAACTGTTTTTT.

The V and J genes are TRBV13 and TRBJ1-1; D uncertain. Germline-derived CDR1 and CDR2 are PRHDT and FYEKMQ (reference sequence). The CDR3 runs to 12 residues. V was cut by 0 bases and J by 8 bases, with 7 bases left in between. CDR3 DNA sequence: TGTGCCAGCAGCTTAGGGACGGGGGAAGCTTTCTTT. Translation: CASSLGTGEAFF.

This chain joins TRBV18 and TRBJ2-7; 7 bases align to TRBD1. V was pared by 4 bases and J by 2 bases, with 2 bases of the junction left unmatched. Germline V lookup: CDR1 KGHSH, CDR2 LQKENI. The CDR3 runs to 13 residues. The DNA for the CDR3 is TGTGCCAGCTCACGGGACAGCGCCTACGAGCAGTACTTC. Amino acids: CASSRDSAYEQYF.

The CDR3 DNA is TGTGCCAGCTCACCACCGCGGGGAATGAACACTGAAGCTTTCTTT. This codes for CASSPPRGMNTEAFF. The chain combines TRBV18 with TRBJ1-1; D remains unclear. The CDR3 is 15 residues long. Trimming took 0 bases from V and 0 from J, leaving 8 bases between them. Looked up from germline, CDR1 is KGHSH and CDR2 is LQKENI.

The CDR3 sequence: CASSPTGVNTEAFF. The CDR3 nucleotides are TGTGCCAGCAGTCCGACAGGGGTGAACACTGAAGCTTTCTTT. J is TRBJ1-1 and V is TRBV6-1, with 8 positions matching TRBD1. Germline V gene lookup returns CDR1 MNHNS and CDR2 SASEGT. Trimming at V came to 5 bases and at J to 0 bases, leaving 2 bases not matched to a gene. This CDR3 region has 14 residues.

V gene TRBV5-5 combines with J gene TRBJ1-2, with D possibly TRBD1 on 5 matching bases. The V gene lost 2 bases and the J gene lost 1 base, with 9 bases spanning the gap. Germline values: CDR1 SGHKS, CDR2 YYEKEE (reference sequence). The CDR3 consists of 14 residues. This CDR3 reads CASSFRVGNYGYTF. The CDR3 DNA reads TGTGCCAGCAGCTTCAGGGTCGGTAACTATGGCTACACCTTC.

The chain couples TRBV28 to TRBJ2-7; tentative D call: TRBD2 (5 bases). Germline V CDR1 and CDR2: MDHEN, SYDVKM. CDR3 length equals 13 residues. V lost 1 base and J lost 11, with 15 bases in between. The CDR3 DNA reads TGTGCCAGCAGTTTATCGAGGGCAGGTAAAGAGTACTTC. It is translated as CASSLSRAGKEYF.